The clone carrying this T cell receptor (beta chain) was recorded only once. This entry is derived from a study of T cell responses to AZD1222 COVID-19 vaccine. This table comes from immunoSEQ multiplex PCR, and its TCRdb copy is limited to in-frame clones, with some not included. Of more than 85,000 clones listed, approximately 91% are singletons. The CDR3 consists of 13 residues. The V and J ends lost 3 bases and 4 bases respectively, with 9 bases between them. The origin of this receptor is an adult in good health. V gene TRBV12-3 or TRBV12-4 combines with J gene TRBJ1-1; D unresolved. The sequenced sample was peripheral blood, obtained on day 0 of AZD1222 vaccination. CDR3 sequence reads: CASSFLEGTEAFF. In DNA, the CDR3 is TGTGCCAGCAGTTTTTTGGAGGGCACTGAAGCTTTCTTT.